This TCR beta chain was documented in a study of blood T cell repertoires in COVID-19. Across the study: Italy, Spain and the United States were the sources of the convalescent and acute COVID-19 samples.

Germline CDR1 reads KGHSH; CDR2 reads LQKENI. CDR3 size: 15 residues. Germline trimming cut 4 bases from V and 3 bases from J; bases unmatched to any gene: 5. The repertoire was sequenced with immunoSEQ multiplex PCR; TCRdb's copy has only in-frame clones and lacks some. This table holds 100,000 to 150,000 clones, 80% found once. The gene calls are TRBV18 and TRBJ1-5; 8 positions agree with TRBD1. The sample comprised peripheral blood. The TCR sequence derives from a human donor in a cohort sampled during active COVID-19. CDR3 bases: TGTGCCAGCTCACTCCAGGGACAGGCCAATCAGCCCCAGCATTTT. Residues: CASSLQGQANQPQHF.